A selection of T cell receptor beta chains follows, all from one sample in a study of beta chain features in type 1 diabetes. The data were produced by immunoSEQ multiplex PCR, yet TCRdb's version contains in-frame clones alone and is incomplete. The sample yields about 160,000 clones, about 63% seen once. Sequencing was performed on naive CD4+ T cells from blood. The source is a man aged 25 to 40 with type 1 diabetes. Each CDR3 is given with its conserved first and last residue. The D gene is left open where the match is weak. Not every row has a clone size; where given, it reads once, few, many or a size class.

TRBJ2-2	TRBV5-1	TRBD1	15	.	CASIEGQTNTGELFF	TGCGCCAGCATCGAGGGACAGACCAACACCGGGGAGCTGTTTTTT
TRBJ1-2	TRBV29-1	.	11	.	CSAGLNYGYTF	TGCAGCGCCGGGCTAAACTATGGCTACACCTTC
TRBJ2-1	TRBV7-9	.	13	.	CASSPLSVNEQFF	TGTGCCAGCAGCCCATTGAGCGTGAATGAGCAGTTCTTC
TRBJ2-7	TRBV12-5	.	12	.	CAPFRIAYEQYF	TGTGCTCCTTTTCGTATAGCCTACGAGCAGTACTTC
TRBJ2-7	TRBV7-2	.	13	.	CASSQTRQAKQYF	TGTGCCAGCAGTCAAACGCGACAGGCCAAGCAGTACTTC
TRBJ2-7	TRBV25-1	.	13	few	CASSGHFSYEQYF	TGTGCCAGCAGTGGGCATTTCTCCTACGAGCAGTACTTC
TRBJ2-7	TRBV15	.	15	.	CATSKGGQKSYEQYF	TGTGCCACCAGCAAGGGCGGACAGAAATCCTACGAGCAGTACTTC
TRBJ1-6	TRBV11-2	.	13	few	CASSSSRDLSLHF	TGTGCCAGCAGCTCTAGCCGGGACCTGTCCCTCCACTTT
TRBJ1-1	TRBV7-9	.	12	.	CASSLPYTEAFF	TGTGCCAGCAGCCTACCATACACTGAAGCTTTCTTT
TRBJ2-6	TRBV28	.	15	.	CASSYGTTGANVLTF	TGTGCCAGCAGCTACGGGACAACTGGGGCCAACGTCCTGACTTTC